Each of the 29 T cell receptor beta chains below was sequenced from the same sample in a study of T cell changes during pregnancy in multiple sclerosis. Produced via immunoSEQ multiplex PCR; TCRdb's table is partial and in-frame only. The table includes about 100,000 clones, about nine tenths detected once. Sequenced material: peripheral blood, taken in the second trimester of pregnancy. Receptor source: a female donor in good health, enrolled as a control in a pregnancy study.

The chain carries TRBV28 and TRBJ1-1; D possibly corresponds to TRBD1 (6 bases). V was pared by 6 bases and J by 1 base, with 15 bases between. Germline V lookup: CDR1 MDHEN, CDR2 SYDVKM. The CDR3 consists of 15 residues. The CDR3 DNA is TGTGCCAGCAGCCGGTGGACAGACTCGAACACTGAAGCTTTCTTT. As protein: CASSRWTDSNTEAFF.

The chain joins TRBV6-6 to TRBJ1-4; 9 positions agree with TRBD1. There are 14 residues in the CDR3. The V and J ends lost 6 bases and 9 bases, in that order; junction bases with no gene match: 8. The germline CDR1 and CDR2 sequences are MNHNY and SVGAGI (reference sequence). The CDR3 nucleotides are TGTGCCAGCAGCGAGGGACAGGGAATCCAAAAACTGTTTTTT. It yields the protein CASSEGQGIQKLFF.

The CDR3 loop reads CASSSRGLAGAEQYF. CDR3 sequence (DNA): TGTGCCAGCAGCTCTAGAGGCCTAGCGGGGGCCGAGCAGTACTTC. The gene calls are TRBV7-2 and TRBJ2-7, with 10 bases matching TRBD2. This CDR3 is 15 amino acids long. Germline assignment: CDR1 SGHTA and CDR2 FQGNSA. Germline trimming cut 4 bases from V and 6 bases from J; bases unmatched to any gene: 9.

The chain has TRBV19 and TRBJ2-5; D is unresolved. The CDR3 loop spans 11 amino acids. Germline-derived CDR1 and CDR2 are LNHDA and SQIVND (reference sequence). V dropped 10 bases and J dropped 4 bases, with 10 bases sitting between them. The CDR3 bases are TGTGCCACCACTGAGCGAGAGACCCAGTACTTC. Its protein product is CATTERETQYF.

The chain employs TRBV6-5 and TRBJ1-6, with TRBD1 as a possible D gene (5 bases). This CDR3 contains 13 residues. Trimming took 4 bases from V and 10 from J, leaving 11 bases between them. Per the germline V gene, CDR1 is MNHEY and CDR2 is SVGAGI. The CDR3 DNA is TGTGCCAGCAGTTGGGGGGACGTATCACCCCTCCACTTT. This gives the protein CASSWGDVSPLHF.

V usage is TRBV28 and J usage is TRBJ1-5, with D possibly matching TRBD1 (5 bases). CDR1 is MDHEN, CDR2 SYDVKM, per germline. This CDR3 region has 16 residues. The V and J ends lost 4 bases and 3 bases respectively, with 16 bases between them. The CDR3 is CASSSIRGRVNQPQHF. Here the CDR3 DNA reads TGTGCCAGCAGTTCTATCCGAGGCAGGGTCAATCAGCCCCAGCATTTT.

The chain has TRBV27 and TRBJ2-3, with 10 bases aligning to TRBD1. The CDR3 consists of 15 residues. The germline CDR1 and CDR2 sequences are MNHEY and SMNVEV (reference sequence). The trim removed 3 bases at V and 4 bases at J, leaving 4 bases unmatched. Written as DNA, the CDR3 is TGTGCCAGCAGTTTTGACAGGGGGCTCGCAGATACGCAGTATTTT. This encodes CASSFDRGLADTQYF.

A word on this clone: Other nucleotide sequences from this sample produce the same CDR3. V is TRBV18 and J is TRBJ1-1; D not resolved. The CDR3 is 12 residues long. Germline V gene sequence: CDR1 KGHSH, CDR2 LQKENI. V gave up 3 bases and J gave up 1 base, with 3 bases separating them. The CDR3, as DNA: TGTGCCAGCTCACCCCGGAACACTGAAGCTTTCTTT. Translating it yields CASSPRNTEAFF.

The chain carries TRBV28 and TRBJ2-1; no definite D call. V was pared by 8 bases and J by 1 base, with 9 bases between. Looked up from germline, CDR1 is MDHEN and CDR2 is SYDVKM. This CDR3 has 13 amino acids. CDR3 bases: TGTGCCAGCCTAGATCGGTCCTACAATGAGCAGTTCTTC. Translation: CASLDRSYNEQFF.

V gene TRBV29-1 combines with J gene TRBJ2-7; maybe TRBD1 (5 bases). The CDR3 is 13 residues long. Trimming stripped 1 base from V and 4 bases from J, with 11 bases between. Germline V gives CDR1 SQVTM, CDR2 ANQGSEA. The CDR3 DNA follows: TGCAGCGTTGAAGGGCAGGGCCCATACGAGCAGTACTTC. Its protein product is CSVEGQGPYEQYF.

This sequence joins TRBV6-5 and TRBJ1-5; D remains ambiguous. The CDR3 is 14 amino acids. CDR1 is MNHEY and CDR2 is SVGAGI in the germline V gene. V lost 2 bases, J lost 5 bases, and 10 bases lay in between. Here the CDR3 DNA reads TGTGCCAGCAGTTACAATAGGGAGGATCAGCCCCAGCATTTT. This codes for CASSYNREDQPQHF.

The genes are TRBV5-8 and TRBJ1-4; no clear D. The germline V gene encodes CDR1 SGHTS and CDR2 YDEGEE. The V gene lost 4 bases and the J gene lost 0 bases, with 13 bases spanning the gap. This CDR3 is 16 amino acids long. CDR3 bases: TGTGCCAGCAGCCCCCACGGGGAAACAACTAATGAAAAACTGTTTTTT. The encoded protein is CASSPHGETTNEKLFF.

This clone was recorded a few times. The chain is built from TRBV6-1 and TRBJ1-1, with D perhaps matching TRBD1 (5 bases). The CDR3 loop spans 13 amino acids. The V end was cut by 8 bases, the J end by 1 base, with 11 bases between. In germline, CDR1 is MNHNS, CDR2 SASEGT. CDR3 DNA sequence: TGTGCCAGCGGCCGACAGAAGAACACTGAAGCTTTCTTT. Residues: CASGRQKNTEAFF.

Concerning this clone itself: This sample also contains other DNA sequences that code for the same CDR3. V gene TRBV27 combines with J gene TRBJ2-7; 10 nucleotides agree with TRBD2. This CDR3 comprises 15 residues. Germline V gene sequence: CDR1 MNHEY, CDR2 SMNVEV (reference sequence). The V and J ends lost 0 bases and 2 bases, in that order; junction bases with no gene match: 1. The CDR3 region has the DNA TGTGCCAGCAGTTTATCGCTAGCGGGGGCCTACGAGCAGTACTTC. Its protein product is CASSLSLAGAYEQYF.

The rearrangement links TRBV18 to TRBJ1-2; D gene unclear. V was clipped by 0 bases and J by 3 bases, with 11 bases between them. The CDR3 is 15 residues long. Germline V lookup: CDR1 KGHSH, CDR2 LQKENI. CDR3 nucleotides: TGTGCCAGCTCACCACCGTCCCTAACCCACTATGGCTACACCTTC. Its protein product is CASSPPSLTHYGYTF.

This clone occurred once. The V gene is TRBV10-3, the J gene TRBJ2-7; D might be TRBD1 (5 bases). Per the germline V gene, CDR1 is ENHRY and CDR2 is SYGVKD. CDR3 length equals 14 residues. V was pared by 2 bases and J by 4 bases, with 12 bases between. CDR3: CAISELGPVYEQYF. The CDR3 DNA sequence: TGTGCCATCAGTGAGCTGGGGCCCGTTTACGAGCAGTACTTC.

The chain recombines TRBV19 with TRBJ1-6; the D is unclear. The CDR3 consists of 20 residues. The V end lost 2 bases, the J end lost 7 bases, and 27 bases lay between the germline ends. Germline-derived CDR1 and CDR2 are LNHDA and SQIVND (reference sequence). CDR3 in amino acids: CASSIIGGVPLRERNSPLHF. DNA for the CDR3: TGTGCCAGTAGTATAATCGGCGGGGTCCCCCTTCGGGAAAGGAATTCACCCCTCCACTTT. The full variable domain, in which reference TRBV19 and TRBJ1-6 provide the parts outside the CDR3, is DGGITQSPKYLFRKEGQNVTLSCEQNLNHDAMYWYRQDPGQGLRLIYYSQIVNDFQKGDIAEGYSVSREKKESFPLTVTSAQKNPTAFYLCASSIIGGVPLRERNSPLHFGNGTRLTVT.

This clone was seen just once. The V call is TRBV6-5, the J call TRBJ1-4; D is uncertain. The germline gives CDR1 MNHEY, CDR2 SVGAGI. This CDR3 comprises 12 residues. The V gene lost 4 bases and the J gene lost 7 bases, with 7 bases spanning the gap. The chain's CDR3 is CASSSPGEKLFF. CDR3 sequence (DNA): TGTGCCAGCAGTTCCCCCGGTGAAAAACTGTTTTTT.

The rearrangement links TRBV21-1 to TRBJ1-5; TRBD1, the D gene given by the table, was not confirmed from the DNA. TRBV21-1 is tagged as a pseudogene. The CDR3 covers 12 residues. CDR3 loop: CASSKGHQPQHF. The CDR3 DNA reads TGTGCCAGCAGCAAAGGGCATCAGCCCCAGCATTTT.

The chain combines TRBV19 with TRBJ1-2; D perhaps matches TRBD1 (5 bases). Looked up from germline, CDR1 is LNHDA and CDR2 is SQIVND (reference sequence). V shed 5 bases and J shed 1 base, with 14 bases lying between them. The CDR3 runs 15 residues. CDR3 nucleotide sequence: TGTGCCAGTAGTTCTCGCGGGGGGTTTAACTATGGCTACACCTTC. This encodes CASSSRGGFNYGYTF.

The CDR3 spells CASSQKTMAGGTEAFF. In nucleotides, the CDR3 is TGCGCCAGCAGCCAAAAGACGATGGCAGGGGGCACTGAAGCTTTCTTT. The rearrangement links TRBV4-1 to TRBJ1-1; 7 bases match TRBD1. Trimming removed 2 bases from V and 4 bases from J; junction bases left unmatched: 10. Germline CDR1 and CDR2: MGHRA and YSYEKL. This CDR3 comprises 16 residues.

V gene TRBV10-3 combines with J gene TRBJ2-1, with TRBD2 matching 11 bases. In germline, CDR1 is ENHRY, CDR2 SYGVKD. The CDR3 has 16 residues. The V segment lost 3 bases and the J segment 5 bases; nucleotides outside the gene matches: 6. In DNA, the CDR3 is TGTGCCATCAGTGATTATCTAGCGGGGGGACACAATGAGCAGTTCTTC. This codes for CAISDYLAGGHNEQFF.

The chain joins TRBV5-1 to TRBJ2-7; 9 bases line up with TRBD1. The germline V gene encodes CDR1 SGHRS and CDR2 YFSETQ. V shed 4 bases and J 5 bases; nucleotides not matched to a gene: 7. This CDR3 is built from 14 residues. The CDR3 spells CASSQGRTGDEQYF. The DNA for the CDR3 is TGCGCCAGCAGCCAAGGGAGGACAGGGGACGAGCAGTACTTC.

V is TRBV9 and J is TRBJ2-1; the match to TRBD1 covers 8 bases. CDR1 and CDR2 (germline): SGDLS, YYNGEE. Trimming took 3 bases from V and 13 from J; bases not matched to a gene: 18. The CDR3 is 16 amino acids. The CDR3 DNA reads as TGTGCCAGCAGCGCTCGACATTCCGGAGGGGGGACAGGCCAGTTCTTC. Translation: CASSARHSGGGTGQFF.

The chain has TRBV4-1 and TRBJ1-3; weak D call: TRBD1 (5 bases). This CDR3 is built from 13 residues. The germline V gene encodes CDR1 MGHRA and CDR2 YSYEKL. V lost 1 base to trimming and J lost 8 bases, with 9 bases between them. The CDR3 loop reads CASSQVREDTIYF. Written as DNA, the CDR3 is TGCGCCAGCAGCCAAGTCAGGGAAGACACCATATATTTT.

CDR3 nucleotide sequence: TGTGCCAGCAGTGGGACAGCAGGAGTGGGTTATGGCTACACCTTC. Translated, it gives CASSGTAGVGYGYTF. V and J are TRBV6-1 and TRBJ1-2; tentatively, D is TRBD1 (6 bases). Germline V lookup: CDR1 MNHNS, CDR2 SASEGT. V dropped 4 bases and J dropped 5 bases, with 17 bases sitting between them. The CDR3 has 15 amino acids.

The table lists this clone with a few counts. The CDR3 DNA sequence: TGCGCCAGCAGTGCTAATACCGCACCATTCATTCAGTACTTC. Protein product: CASSANTAPFIQYF. The rearrangement joins TRBV10-1 to TRBJ2-4, with D unclear. Trimming shortened V by 4 bases and J by 9 bases, and 16 bases separated the two germline ends. This CDR3 is built from 14 residues. The germline V gene has CDR1 WNHNN and CDR2 SYGVQD (reference sequence).

The DNA of the CDR3 is TGTGCCACCCGGCGGGACAGGGCCTACGAGCAGTACTTC. The encoded protein is CATRRDRAYEQYF. The gene calls are TRBV6-5 and TRBJ2-7; TRBD1 aligns across 9 bases. J gave up 2 bases and V 10 bases, and 6 bases lay outside the gene matches. CDR3 length: 13 amino acids. The V gene's germline CDR1 is MNHEY and CDR2 SVGAGI.

This chain uses TRBV2 with TRBJ1-2, with D possibly TRBD1 on 5 matching bases. CDR1 and CDR2 (germline): SNHLY, FYNNEI. V lost 6 bases and J lost 7, with 18 bases in between. The CDR3 has 14 amino acids. Written as DNA, the CDR3 is TGTGCCAGCAGGAATTCGCGGGGGGAAGGTGGCTACACCTTC. This gives the protein CASRNSRGEGGYTF.